The 20 T cell receptor beta chains below all came from one sample that was sequenced in a study of PD-L1 blockade in urothelial cancer. Generated by immunoSEQ multiplex PCR, the TCRdb table keeps only in-frame clones and is missing some. The profile shows roughly 50,000 clones, 70% to 90% of them singletons. Material: PBMCs, obtained around atezolizumab (anti-PD-L1) treatment. The receptors derive from a man between 60 and 70 years old with urothelial cancer.

The gene calls are TRBV9 and TRBJ2-6; 7 bases match TRBD1. Germline-derived CDR1 and CDR2 are SGDLS and YYNGEE. The junction had 5 bases not matched to a gene; V was cut back by 5 bases and J by 3 bases. The CDR3 length is 15 residues. DNA of the CDR3: TGTGCCAGCAGGGCCCCAGGGGGTGGGGCCAACGTCCTGACTTTC. Its protein is CASRAPGGGANVLTF.

This chain links TRBV7-9 with TRBJ2-1; TRBD2 is a possible D gene (6 bases). V was cut by 2 bases and J by 4 bases, with 21 bases left in between. The CDR3 is 18 amino acids. Germline CDR1 is SEHNR and CDR2 is FQNEAQ (reference sequence). CDR3 amino acids: CASSLPAWTKLQYNEQFF. The CDR3 coding sequence is TGTGCCAGCAGCTTACCTGCCTGGACTAAACTTCAGTACAATGAGCAGTTCTTC.

The rearrangement links TRBV19 to TRBJ1-5; 10 nucleotides match TRBD1. Germline assignment: CDR1 LNHDA and CDR2 SQIVND (reference sequence). This CDR3 contains 14 residues. The ends lost 7 bases at V and 5 bases at J; junction bases unmatched: 5. CDR3 amino acids: CASKTGQGYQPQHF. The CDR3 DNA sequence: TGTGCCAGTAAGACGGGACAGGGGTATCAGCCCCAGCATTTT.

The CDR3 region has the DNA TGTGCCAGCAGCTTAGAGGGGACAGGGGGGATGAACACTGAAGCTTTCTTT. It translates to CASSLEGTGGMNTEAFF. V and J are TRBV7-2 and TRBJ1-1; 11 nucleotides align to TRBD1. The V gene end was trimmed by 1 base and the J gene end by 0 bases; junction bases not matched to a gene: 4. The CDR3 has 17 residues. The V gene's germline CDR1 is SGHTA and CDR2 FQGNSA. The whole variable domain, filled in from reference TRBV7-2 and TRBJ1-1, reads GAGVSQSPSNKVTEKGKDVELRCDPISGHTALYWYRQSLGQGLEFLIYFQGNSAPDKSGLPSDRFSAERTGGSVSTLTIQRTQQEDSAVYLCASSLEGTGGMNTEAFFGQGTRLTVV.

A single count supports this clone. The rearrangement links TRBV30 to TRBJ1-6, with TRBD1 as a possible D gene (5 bases). Trimming pared 2 bases from V and 0 bases from J, leaving 17 bases between. CDR1 is GTSNPN, CDR2 SVGIG, per germline (reference sequence). The CDR3 totals 18 residues. The CDR3 nucleotides read TGTGCCTGGAGTCCGGGACTGGGAGAGGGCTCCTATAATTCACCCCTCCACTTT. This encodes CAWSPGLGEGSYNSPLHF.

The genes are TRBV11-3 and TRBJ2-5, with 7 bases matching TRBD1. Germline CDR1 reads SGHNT; CDR2 reads YENEEA. After removal of 6 bases from V and 2 bases from J, the junction contained 9 bases not matched to a gene. The CDR3 is 15 amino acids. CDR3 sequence reads: CASSLNRGGQETQYF. The DNA of the CDR3 is TGTGCCAGCAGTTTGAACAGGGGTGGGCAAGAGACCCAGTACTTC. Together with reference TRBV11-3 and TRBJ2-5, the CDR3 gives the full variable domain: EAGVVQSPRYKIIEKKQPVAFWCNPISGHNTLYWYLQNLGQGPELLIRYENEEAVDDSQLPKDRFSAERLKGVDSTLKIQPAELGDSAVYLCASSLNRGGQETQYFGPGTRLLVL.

The chain uses TRBV2 and TRBJ1-4; tentative D call: TRBD1 (6 bases). V lost 4 bases to trimming and J lost 8 bases, with 14 bases between them. CDR1 and CDR2 from the germline V gene are SNHLY and FYNNEI. CDR3 length: 14 residues. Written as DNA, the CDR3 is TGTGCCAGCAGTGCAACGGGGCAGGGGGAAAAACTGTTTTTT. This encodes CASSATGQGEKLFF.

The genes are TRBV6-5 and TRBJ2-2; D perhaps matches TRBD2 (6 bases). V shed 2 bases and J shed 7 bases, with 11 bases lying between them. This CDR3 has 14 residues. Germline lookup yields CDR1 MNHEY and CDR2 SVGAGI. CDR3 in DNA: TGTGCCAGCAGTTACGGAAGAGCGGGCGGGGAGCTGTTTTTT. It encodes CASSYGRAGGELFF.

This chain connects TRBV19 to TRBJ2-6; D not resolved. The germline V and J ends were trimmed by 7 bases and 4 bases, with 8 bases remaining between them. The length of the CDR3 is 13 residues. CDR1 LNHDA and CDR2 SQIVND come from the germline V gene (reference sequence). CDR3: CASKTLGANVLTF. CDR3 in DNA: TGTGCCAGTAAGACTCTGGGGGCCAACGTCCTGACTTTC.

The chain links TRBV30 to TRBJ1-6; possibly TRBD1 for D (5 bases). CDR1 is GTSNPN, CDR2 SVGIG, per germline (reference sequence). V was pared by 2 bases and J by 14 bases, with 16 bases between. This CDR3 comprises 13 residues. CDR3 in DNA: TGTGCCTGGAGTAGTCAGGGAGGAATGGCCCTCCACTTT. It specifies CAWSSQGGMALHF.

This clone appeared a few times. The chain couples TRBV5-5 to TRBJ2-2, with 7 bases lining up with TRBD1. CDR1 and CDR2 (germline): SGHKS, YYEKEE (reference sequence). The length of the CDR3 is 15 residues. With 4 bases clipped from V and 7 bases from J, the junction kept 10 bases outside the gene matches. CDR3 in amino acids: CASSRSTGKSGELFF. The CDR3 nucleotides read TGTGCCAGCAGCAGGTCGACAGGGAAAAGCGGGGAGCTGTTTTTT.

V gene TRBV5-4 combines with J gene TRBJ1-2, with D hard to call. The germline gives CDR1 SGHNT, CDR2 YYREEE (reference sequence). V lost 0 bases to trimming and J lost 5 bases, with 8 bases between them. The CDR3 covers 13 residues. The CDR3 sequence: CASSLGPGYGYTF. CDR3 DNA: TGTGCCAGCAGCTTGGGACCGGGTTATGGCTACACCTTC.

This rearrangement joins TRBV30 to TRBJ2-7; 9 nucleotides agree with TRBD1. V lost 4 bases, J lost 8 bases, and 15 bases stayed unmatched. Germline lookup yields CDR1 GTSNPN and CDR2 SVGIG (reference sequence). CDR3 length equals 15 residues. The DNA for the CDR3 is TGTGCCTGGACTACAGGGGGCATTTGGAATACAAAGCAGTACTTC. It yields the protein CAWTTGGIWNTKQYF.

This clone was observed a handful of times. In nucleotides, the CDR3 is TGTGCCAGTAAGGGAGGGGGGCACACCGGGGAGCTGTTTTTT. It codes for CASKGGGHTGELFF. The V gene is TRBV19, the J gene TRBJ2-2; a possible D gene is TRBD2 (7 bases). Germline lookup yields CDR1 LNHDA and CDR2 SQIVND (reference sequence). The CDR3 runs to 14 residues. Trimming shortened V by 7 bases and J by 3 bases, and 12 bases separated the two germline ends.

The chain is built from TRBV5-1 and TRBJ2-5; TRBD2 is a possible D gene (6 bases). V was cut by 0 bases and J by 1 base, with 10 bases left in between. The CDR3 runs to 15 residues. Per germline, CDR1 SGHRS and CDR2 YFSETQ. The CDR3 nucleotides are TGCGCCAGCAGCTTGGGGGTGACTAGCCAAGAGACCCAGTACTTC. This sequence encodes CASSLGVTSQETQYF.

The chain links TRBV9 to TRBJ1-3; tentative D call: TRBD1 (5 bases). CDR1 is SGDLS and CDR2 is YYNGEE in the germline V gene. The CDR3 runs to 16 residues. V lost 0 bases, J lost 4 bases, and 14 bases lay in between. The CDR3 region is CASSVAMGLRGNTIYF. CDR3 sequence (DNA): TGTGCCAGCAGCGTAGCTATGGGACTGCGGGGAAACACCATATATTTT.

This chain connects TRBV5-8 to TRBJ2-2, with D unresolved. V lost 4 bases, J lost 4 bases, and 11 bases lay in between. The germline gives CDR1 SGHTS, CDR2 YDEGEE. CDR3 size: 14 residues. CDR3 nucleotides: TGTGCCAGCAGCAGCAAACGGAGCACCGGGGAGCTGTTTTTT. This encodes CASSSKRSTGELFF.

This chain joins TRBV28 and TRBJ1-1; 7 bases map to TRBD1. The germline CDR1 and CDR2 sequences are MDHEN and SYDVKM. The CDR3 extends over 14 amino acids. V shed 5 bases, J shed 10 bases, and the junction held 13 bases outside the gene matches. In nucleotides, the CDR3 is TGTGCCAGCAGTCTCCTAACACCGACAGGGAGAGCTTTCTTT. This gives the protein CASSLLTPTGRAFF.

The rearrangement uses TRBV10-3 and TRBJ2-7, with 10 bases identical to TRBD1. Germline lookup yields CDR1 ENHRY and CDR2 SYGVKD. This CDR3 is 15 amino acids long. The J segment lost 3 bases and the V segment lost 5 bases, leaving 7 bases of the junction unmatched. The chain's CDR3 is CAISTDRGRVYEQYF. The DNA of the CDR3 is TGTGCCATCAGTACAGACAGGGGGCGCGTCTACGAGCAGTACTTC.

This clone came up a few times. V gene TRBV7-6 combines with J gene TRBJ2-5, with 9 bases identical to TRBD1. This CDR3 is built from 15 residues. V lost 2 bases to trimming and J lost 4 bases; unmatched junction nucleotides: 5. CDR1 and CDR2 from the germline V gene are SGHVS and FNYEAQ. Written as DNA, the CDR3 is TGTGCCAGCAGCTTAAGGGGACAGGGAGGAGAGACCCAGTACTTC. Translating gives CASSLRGQGGETQYF.